The 32 T cell receptor beta chains reported below all come from one sample, sequenced in a study of blood T cells in healthy people across ages (dated by TCRdb to 2014 to 2015). The library was produced with 5' RACE. Data came from an Illumina HiSeq 2500. A second roughly 6 to 12 cycle PCR used a sample-barcoded 5' primer and a J-beta primer mix. TCRdb took the public reads, trimmed them with fastp at Q25, ran MiXCR for clone calling and kept in-frame beta chains. Merged by CDR3 protein, the rows form single entries marked with the most common genes and DNA. Across this sample there are about 1 million distinct CDR3 sequences, with under 45% seen only once. Jointly, the top ten make up approximately 17% of the sample. The sample taken for sequencing was blood. The origin of the receptors is a woman aged 60-75 years in good health.

This clonotype appeared a few times. This chain connects TRBV6-4 to TRBJ2-1, with D unresolved. CDR1 is MRHNA and CDR2 is SNTAGT in the germline V gene. The CDR3 contains 14 residues. The V and J ends lost 4 bases and 0 bases respectively, with 7 bases between them. The CDR3 here is CASSGESSYNEQFF. CDR3 coding DNA: TGTGCCAGCAGTGGCGAGAGCTCCTACAATGAGCAGTTCTTC.

This chain joins TRBV12-3 or TRBV12-4 and TRBJ2-4; D may be TRBD2 (5 bases). Trimming stripped 0 bases from V and 6 bases from J, with 12 bases between. This CDR3 has 15 residues. CDR3 protein: CASSLAGSGLNIQYF. The CDR3 nucleotides read TGTGCCAGCAGTTTAGCGGGAAGTGGACTAAACATTCAGTACTTC.

The sample holds a few counts of this clonotype. This rearrangement joins TRBV20-1 to TRBJ1-5; 10 nucleotides align to TRBD1. Germline loops: CDR1 DFQATT, CDR2 SNEGSKA (reference sequence). With V trimmed by 4 bases and J by 4 bases, 4 bases remained unmatched. CDR3 length equals 14 residues. The CDR3 protein is CSAMTGGRNQPQHF. CDR3 DNA sequence: TGCAGTGCTATGACAGGGGGCAGAAATCAGCCCCAGCATTTT.

In its sample, this clonotype was seen a few times. This chain joins TRBV27 and TRBJ1-2, with TRBD1 matching 10 bases. V was pared by 5 bases and J by 8 bases, with 8 bases of the junction left unmatched. This CDR3 has 14 amino acids. Germline V gene lookup returns CDR1 MNHEY and CDR2 SMNVEV (reference sequence). The CDR3: CASSVGQGMSGYTF. In DNA, the CDR3 is TGTGCCAGCAGTGTGGGACAGGGGATGTCCGGCTACACCTTC.

The J gene is TRBJ1-3, the V gene TRBV29-1; D is unclear. The CDR3 runs 10 residues. V was pared by 4 bases and J by 8 bases, with 6 bases between. Looked up from germline, CDR1 is SQVTM and CDR2 is ANQGSEA. CDR3 amino acids: CSVVVDTIYF. For the CDR3, the DNA is TGCAGCGTTGTAGTTGACACCATATATTTT. Based on the CDR3 plus reference TRBV29-1 and TRBJ1-3, the full variable domain is SAVISQKPSRDICQRGTSLTIQCQVDSQVTMMFWYRQQPGQSLTLIATANQGSEATYESGFVIDKFPISRPNLTFSTLTVSNMSPEDSSIYLCSVVVDTIYFGEGSWLTVV.

V is TRBV28 and J is TRBJ1-2; D gene uncertain. V lost 10 bases, J lost 8 bases, and 17 bases lay in between. Germline V gene sequence: CDR1 MDHEN, CDR2 SYDVKM. The CDR3 has 12 residues. CDR3 amino acids: CATSGLDGGYTF. CDR3 DNA sequence: TGTGCCACCTCGGGCCTAGACGGAGGCTACACCTTC.

At least ten counts were recorded for this clonotype. The V and J genes are TRBV7-3 and TRBJ2-1; tentatively, D is TRBD2 (6 bases). Germline CDR1 reads SGHTA; CDR2 reads FQGTGA. V lost 5 bases to trimming and J lost 0 bases, with 20 bases between them. This CDR3 spans 18 amino acids. In nucleotides, the CDR3 is TGTGCCAGCAGCGGCCGACTAGTGGTAGCGAGCTCCTACAATGAGCAGTTCTTC. It yields the protein CASSGRLVVASSYNEQFF.

This clonotype was found a few times. J is TRBJ2-2 and V is TRBV29-1; 7 bases agree with TRBD2. Germline CDR1 SQVTM, CDR2 ANQGSEA. Germline trimming cut 2 bases from V and 4 bases from J; bases unmatched to any gene: 7. The CDR3 totals 15 residues. DNA of the CDR3: TGCAGCGTTGAAATTGCGTCTAGCGGCACCGGGGAGCTGTTTTTT. Its protein product is CSVEIASSGTGELFF.

The rearrangement links TRBV7-2 to TRBJ2-3, with 8 bases lining up with TRBD2. Losses at the gene ends were 5 bases for V and 5 bases for J; bases not matched to a gene: 6. Germline CDR1 and CDR2: SGHTA and FQGNSA. The CDR3 consists of 14 residues. CDR3 nucleotide sequence: TGTGCCAGCAGCCCGGGACTAGTAGAAGATACGCAGTATTTT. This translates into CASSPGLVEDTQYF.

The rearrangement links TRBV9 to TRBJ2-7; D uncertain. Deletions cut 0 bases from V and 0 bases from J, with 7 bases between. This CDR3 has 14 residues. In germline, CDR1 is SGDLS, CDR2 YYNGEE. The CDR3 coding sequence is TGTGCCAGCAGCGTAGACCGTAACTCCTACGAGCAGTACTTC. This sequence encodes CASSVDRNSYEQYF.

This sequence joins TRBV3-1 and TRBJ2-3, with 7 bases aligning to TRBD2. With 4 bases clipped from V and 8 bases from J, the junction kept 15 bases outside the gene matches. The CDR3 is made up of 16 amino acids. From germline, CDR1 is LGHDT and CDR2 YNNKEL (reference sequence). The CDR3 bases are TGTGCCAGCAGCCCCCAGGGCGGGAGAGGAGCAGGTACGCAGTATTTT. Translated, it gives CASSPQGGRGAGTQYF.

The table lists this clonotype with a few counts. The chain employs TRBV7-2 and TRBJ2-1; D not resolved. The CDR3 runs to 19 residues. Germline V gene lookup returns CDR1 SGHTA and CDR2 FQGNSA. V gave up 4 bases and J gave up 3 bases, with 25 bases separating them. The CDR3 loop is CASSSLGSGTKGGYNEQFF. CDR3 DNA sequence: TGTGCCAGCAGCTCCCTGGGAAGTGGCACTAAAGGCGGCTACAATGAGCAGTTCTTC.

The V and J genes are TRBV20-1 and TRBJ1-5; 7 bases agree with TRBD1. The germline V gene has CDR1 DFQATT and CDR2 SNEGSKA (reference sequence). J lost 0 bases, V lost 0 bases, and 14 bases had no gene match. The CDR3 runs 19 residues. The CDR3 DNA follows: TGCAGTGCTAGAGATGGGGCAGGGGGGGGATTTTATAGCAATCAGCCCCAGCATTTT. This gives the protein CSARDGAGGGFYSNQPQHF.

V gene TRBV5-1 combines with J gene TRBJ2-1; 9 bases are shared with TRBD2. V trimming: 5 bases; J trimming: 5 bases; junction bases outside the gene matches: 8. The CDR3 runs to 15 residues. Germline values: CDR1 SGHRS, CDR2 YFSETQ. CDR3 nucleotides: TGCGCCAGCAGACTCTGGACTAGCGCCAACAATGAGCAGTTCTTC. Its protein is CASRLWTSANNEQFF.

This clonotype was seen more than once but under ten times. This chain connects TRBV6-5 to TRBJ2-7, with D perhaps given as TRBD1 or TRBD2 (5 bases each). The CDR3 length is 15 residues. The ends were cut back, 6 bases at V and 3 bases at J, with 18 bases in the middle. Per germline, CDR1 MNHEY and CDR2 SVGAGI. The CDR3 reads CASRPGAGSIYEQYF. In nucleotides, the CDR3 is TGTGCCAGCAGACCCGGGGCAGGGAGTATCTACGAGCAGTACTTC.

Turning to this clonotype: An end of the junction differs from the germline gene, which may be a read error. The chain uses TRBV27 and TRBJ2-5; D gene uncertain. The CDR3 runs to 11 residues. Germline V gene lookup returns CDR1 MNHEY and CDR2 SMNVEV (reference sequence). CDR3 region: CTSRSRETQYF. DNA for the CDR3: TGTACCAGCAGGTCCCGTGAGACCCAGTACTTC.

The chain has TRBV5-1 and TRBJ2-5; the D gene is possibly TRBD1 (6 bases). From germline, CDR1 is SGHRS and CDR2 YFSETQ. The CDR3 sequence is 16 residues long. Trimming shortened V by 4 bases and J by 5 bases, and 21 bases separated the two germline ends. The CDR3, as DNA: TGCGCCAGCAGCCGACAACAGAGACAGGCGACCGAGACCCAGTACTTC. Its translation: CASSRQQRQATETQYF.

This clonotype was observed a few times. V is TRBV5-1 and J is TRBJ2-5, with D unresolved. Trimming took 3 bases from V and 4 from J, leaving 19 bases between them. The CDR3 is made up of 16 amino acids. Looked up from germline, CDR1 is SGHRS and CDR2 is YFSETQ. The CDR3 coding sequence is TGCGCCAGCAGCTCCGCGGCCCGGTCCGACGGAGAGACCCAGTACTTC. This translates into CASSSAARSDGETQYF.

The table lists this clonotype with a few counts. The rearrangement joins TRBV10-3 to TRBJ2-1, with D tentatively TRBD2 (6 bases). Trimming pared 0 bases from V and 5 bases from J, leaving 14 bases between. Germline V CDR1 and CDR2: ENHRY, SYGVKD. The CDR3 is made up of 16 amino acids. The CDR3 reads CAISESTGVGNNEQFF. The CDR3 DNA reads TGTGCCATCAGTGAGTCGACGGGAGTAGGTAACAATGAGCAGTTCTTC.

This rearrangement joins TRBV7-9 to TRBJ2-3, with D tentatively TRBD2 (7 bases). The CDR3 runs to 16 residues. The V gene's germline CDR1 is SEHNR and CDR2 FQNEAQ (reference sequence). V shed 5 bases and J shed 3 bases, with 18 bases lying between them. Written as DNA, the CDR3 is TGTGCCAGCAGCCCGAAGGGGGGGGCGCAGACAGATACGCAGTATTTT. Encoded protein: CASSPKGGAQTDTQYF.

The V call is TRBV24-1, the J call TRBJ2-1, with 7 positions matching TRBD1. This CDR3 has 17 residues. Germline V lookup: CDR1 KGHDR, CDR2 SFDVKD. With V trimmed by 3 bases and J by 0 bases, 7 bases remained unmatched. The CDR3 coding sequence is TGTGCCACCAGTGATCTGAGGACAGGCAACTCCTACAATGAGCAGTTCTTC. This sequence encodes CATSDLRTGNSYNEQFF.

The rearrangement links TRBV6-6 to TRBJ2-7, with a possible D match to TRBD2 (6 bases). Trimming took 7 bases from V and 5 from J, leaving 15 bases between them. There are 13 residues in the CDR3. The V gene's germline CDR1 is MNHNY and CDR2 SVGAGI (reference sequence). CDR3 in DNA: TGTGCCAGCACTGACAGTGGGGGGAACGAGCAGTACTTC. It translates to CASTDSGGNEQYF.

This clonotype showed up just a few times. The chain employs TRBV7-9 and TRBJ2-7; D unclear. The CDR3 consists of 11 residues. In germline, CDR1 is SEHNR, CDR2 FQNEAQ (reference sequence). V was clipped by 3 bases and J by 7 bases, with 7 bases between them. The CDR3 nucleotides read TGTGCCAGCAGCTTCATGGGGGAGCAGTACTTC. Translated, it gives CASSFMGEQYF.

This clonotype was seen only a few times. The V and J genes are TRBV20-1 and TRBJ2-7; a possible D gene is TRBD1 (6 bases). Germline CDR1 and CDR2: DFQATT and SNEGSKA (reference sequence). This CDR3 contains 13 residues. With 3 bases removed from V and 2 bases from J, the gap between germline ends came to 11 bases. DNA of the CDR3: TGCAGTGCTAGGGGGGCTCTAACCTACGAGCAGTACTTC. This gives the protein CSARGALTYEQYF.

This clonotype was seen many times. V gene TRBV2 combines with J gene TRBJ2-7; D remains ambiguous. Trimming pared 3 bases from V and 4 bases from J, leaving 7 bases between. The CDR3 sequence is 12 residues long. Germline loops: CDR1 SNHLY, CDR2 FYNNEI. In nucleotides, the CDR3 is TGTGCCAGCAGTGAGATGGGGTACGAGCAGTACTTC. Protein: CASSEMGYEQYF.

The chain joins TRBV3-1 to TRBJ2-3; perhaps TRBD2 as D (6 bases). The CDR3 is made up of 17 amino acids. V gave up 0 bases and J gave up 6 bases, with 19 bases separating them. Per the germline V gene, CDR1 is LGHDT and CDR2 is YNNKEL (reference sequence). The CDR3 loop reads CASSQEKSAAGLDTQYF. The CDR3 nucleotides read TGTGCCAGCAGCCAAGAAAAAAGCGCTGCGGGGTTGGATACGCAGTATTTT.

The genes are TRBV18 and TRBJ2-1; D is possibly TRBD1 or TRBD2 (7 bases each). CDR3 length: 17 amino acids. Germline V lookup: CDR1 KGHSH, CDR2 LQKENI. Trimming removed 1 base from V and 2 bases from J, with 15 bases in between. The CDR3 nucleotides read TGTGCCAGCTCACCACTCAAGGGAGGGGGCGCCTACAATGAGCAGTTCTTC. This gives the protein CASSPLKGGGAYNEQFF.

The chain carries TRBV7-9 and TRBJ2-1, with D tentatively TRBD1 (5 bases). The germline V gene has CDR1 SEHNR and CDR2 FQNEAQ (reference sequence). The CDR3 is made up of 15 amino acids. Trimming removed 2 bases from V and 4 bases from J, with 12 bases in between. CDR3 coding DNA: TGTGCCAGCAGCTTACCCAGGGCCGGTTACAATGAGCAGTTCTTC. It codes for CASSLPRAGYNEQFF.

The chain recombines TRBV20-1 with TRBJ2-1; D assignment may be TRBD1 or TRBD2 (5 bases each). This CDR3 has 14 residues. V was shortened by 3 bases and J by 2 bases, with 11 bases between the two germline ends. Germline V CDR1 and CDR2: DFQATT, SNEGSKA (reference sequence). For the CDR3, the DNA is TGCAGTGCTAGTGGGGACCCCCCCTACAATGAGCAGTTCTTC. Translated, it gives CSASGDPPYNEQFF.

J is TRBJ2-1 and V is TRBV5-8; D is unclear. The CDR3 has 15 residues. In germline, CDR1 is SGHTS, CDR2 YDEGEE. V shed 2 bases and J shed 4 bases, with 13 bases lying between them. CDR3 protein: CASSFRRGSYNEQFF. The CDR3 DNA is TGTGCCAGCAGCTTCAGGCGCGGTTCTTACAATGAGCAGTTCTTC.

The chain recombines TRBV7-6 with TRBJ2-3; TRBD2 might be the D (5 bases). Germline V CDR1 and CDR2: SGHVS, FNYEAQ. Trimming took off 0 bases at V and 4 bases at J, with 11 bases between the two ends. This CDR3 has 15 amino acids. The CDR3 loop reads CASSLARGFADTQYF. The CDR3 nucleotides are TGTGCCAGCAGCTTAGCCAGAGGGTTCGCAGATACGCAGTATTTT.

This clonotype was seen more than once but under ten times. The chain carries TRBV9 and TRBJ2-1, with a tentative D call TRBD2 (5 bases). Trimming removed 4 bases from V and 8 bases from J, with 13 bases in between. The CDR3 sequence is 13 residues long. Germline CDR1 reads SGDLS; CDR2 reads YYNGEE. This chain's CDR3 is CASSFHTSHEQFF. The CDR3, as DNA: TGTGCCAGCAGCTTCCATACTAGTCATGAGCAGTTCTTC.